The source of this T cell receptor beta chain is a study of blood T cell repertoires in COVID-19. Background on the study: The cDNA or gDNA used as material had been derived from T cells, B-cell-depleted T cells, or PBMCs.

Original methodology: By means of reference gene primer amplification, nucleated cell counts were estimated. Measured with immunoSEQ multiplex PCR; TCRdb has only the in-frame clones, and not every one. V and J calls plus clone size are reproduced from that table; the DNA served to infer D and trimming. Among under 250,000 clones, approximately 86% were seen once, and the ten largest hold approximately 0.7%. This receptor was taken from a man in his forties with acute or convalescent COVID-19. The sample comprised peripheral blood.

The CDR3 nucleotides are TGTGCCTGGAGTGTACTACAGGGTGACCACGAGCAGTACTTC. Amino acids: CAWSVLQGDHEQYF. The rearrangement uses TRBV30 and TRBJ2-7; maybe TRBD1 (6 bases). Trimming pared 0 bases from V and 5 bases from J, leaving 14 bases between. The V gene's germline CDR1 is GTSNPN and CDR2 SVGIG (reference sequence). This CDR3 has 14 amino acids.